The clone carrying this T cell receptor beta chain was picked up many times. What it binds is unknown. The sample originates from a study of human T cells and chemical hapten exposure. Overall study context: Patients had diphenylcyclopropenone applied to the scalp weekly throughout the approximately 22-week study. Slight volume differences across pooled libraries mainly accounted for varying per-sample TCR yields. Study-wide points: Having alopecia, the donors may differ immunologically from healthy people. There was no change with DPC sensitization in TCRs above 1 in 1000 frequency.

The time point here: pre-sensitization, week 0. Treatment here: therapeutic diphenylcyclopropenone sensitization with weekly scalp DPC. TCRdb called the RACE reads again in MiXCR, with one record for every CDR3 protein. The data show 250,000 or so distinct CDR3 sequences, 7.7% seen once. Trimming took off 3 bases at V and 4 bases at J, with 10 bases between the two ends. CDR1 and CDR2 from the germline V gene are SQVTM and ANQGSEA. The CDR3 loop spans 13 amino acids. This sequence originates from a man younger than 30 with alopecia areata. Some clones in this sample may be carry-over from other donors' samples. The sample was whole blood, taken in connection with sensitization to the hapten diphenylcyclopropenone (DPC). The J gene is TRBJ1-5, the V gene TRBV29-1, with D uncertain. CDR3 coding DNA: TGCAGCGTTGAGGAAGGGTCAAATCAGCCCCAGCATTTT. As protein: CSVEEGSNQPQHF.